The 26 T cell receptor beta chains given below trace back to one sample, sequenced in a study of control samples from healthy donors and cancer patients. The repertoire was sequenced with immunoSEQ multiplex PCR; TCRdb's copy has only in-frame clones and lacks some. The repertoire includes about 67,000 clones, approximately 89% of them detected once, and approximately 2.5% sits in the top ten. Sequences were obtained from PBMCs. Receptor source: a woman in her 50s with head and neck cancer.

The chain recombines TRBV13 with TRBJ2-3; 12 bases match TRBD2. The CDR3 sequence is 19 residues long. V shed 4 bases, J shed 0 bases, and the junction held 11 bases outside the gene matches. Germline loops: CDR1 PRHDT, CDR2 FYEKMQ (reference sequence). In nucleotides, the CDR3 is TGTGCCAGCAGCTCCCCCACTAGCGGGGGGACCCGAAGCACAGATACGCAGTATTTT. Protein sequence: CASSSPTSGGTRSTDTQYF. Full variable domain (missing parts from reference TRBV13 and TRBJ2-3): AAGVIQSPRHLIKEKRETATLKCYPIPRHDTVYWYQQGPGQDPQFLISFYEKMQSDKGSIPDRFSAQQFSDYHSELNMSSLELGDSALYFCASSSPTSGGTRSTDTQYFGPGTRLTVL.

This clone was found once. The CDR3 protein is CASSQDFGGTSTDTQYF. CDR3 sequence (DNA): TGTGCCAGCAGCCAAGACTTTGGCGGGACTAGCACAGATACGCAGTATTTT. V usage is TRBV3-1 (or the pseudogene TRBV3-2) and J usage is TRBJ2-3, with D perhaps TRBD2 (6 bases). The germline V gene encodes CDR1 LGHDT and CDR2 YNNKEL (reference sequence). V shed 0 bases and J shed 0 bases, with 13 bases lying between them. The CDR3 extends over 17 amino acids.

This clone has just a few counts. This chain connects TRBV28 to TRBJ1-2; TRBD1 might be the D (6 bases). V shed 5 bases and J shed 0 bases, with 19 bases lying between them. Per germline, CDR1 MDHEN and CDR2 SYDVKM. The CDR3 spans 17 residues. CDR3 region: CASSRPGQMLTNYGYTF. The CDR3 nucleotides are TGTGCCAGCAGTCGCCCGGGACAAATGTTGACTAACTATGGCTACACCTTC.

In its sample, this clone was seen once. V gene TRBV5-4 combines with J gene TRBJ2-7; 9 bases agree with TRBD1. This CDR3 spans 13 amino acids. The V segment lost 3 bases and the J segment 3 bases; nucleotides outside the gene matches: 1. Germline values: CDR1 SGHNT, CDR2 YYREEE (reference sequence). The CDR3 here is CASSSGQGYEQYF. The CDR3 DNA sequence: TGTGCCAGCAGCTCGGGACAGGGCTACGAGCAGTACTTC.

The V and J genes are TRBV7-3 and TRBJ2-2, with D perhaps being TRBD1 or TRBD2 (6 bases each). CDR3 length equals 14 residues. Trimming took 2 bases from V and 7 from J, leaving 11 bases between them. Germline V gives CDR1 SGHTA, CDR2 FQGTGA. DNA for the CDR3: TGTGCCAGCAGCTTACAGGGGCGGGACGGGGAGCTGTTTTTT. This gives the protein CASSLQGRDGELFF.

V is TRBV7-9 and J is TRBJ1-1; D gene unclear. Germline CDR1 and CDR2: SEHNR and FQNEAQ (reference sequence). Trimming cost V 3 bases and J 1 base, with 6 bases left between them. The CDR3 is 13 residues long. The CDR3 DNA follows: TGTGCCAGCAGCTTCGCGGGGAACACTGAAGCTTTCTTT. Translated, it gives CASSFAGNTEAFF. Full variable domain (missing parts from reference TRBV7-9 and TRBJ1-1): DTGVSQNPRHKITKRGQNVTFRCDPISEHNRLYWYRQTLGQGPEFLTYFQNEAQLEKSRLLSDRFSAERPKGSFSTLEIQRTEQGDSAMYLCASSFAGNTEAFFGQGTRLTVV.

In this sample, this clone turned up once. The chain uses TRBV2 and TRBJ2-6; the D is unclear. This CDR3 contains 15 residues. The V gene lost 4 bases and the J gene lost 4 bases, with 11 bases spanning the gap. Germline values: CDR1 SNHLY, CDR2 FYNNEI. This chain's CDR3 is CASSVRLGGANVLTF. Here the CDR3 DNA reads TGTGCCAGCAGTGTACGGTTGGGGGGGGCCAACGTCCTGACTTTC.

This clone has only one observation. The V and J genes are TRBV19 and TRBJ2-7, with TRBD1 matching over 8 bases. This CDR3 is 12 amino acids long. V dropped 8 bases and J dropped 4; count of bases not matched to a gene: 4. Germline loops: CDR1 LNHDA, CDR2 SQIVND (reference sequence). CDR3 residues: CASSRQGYEQYF. The CDR3 DNA is TGTGCCAGTTCCCGACAGGGGTACGAGCAGTACTTC.

This chain uses TRBV5-1 with TRBJ2-3; 10 nucleotides agree with TRBD1. V lost 0 bases, J lost 4 bases, and 2 bases stayed unmatched. CDR1 and CDR2 from the germline V gene are SGHRS and YFSETQ. CDR3 length equals 15 residues. The CDR3 region is CASSLDGTGADTQYF. The CDR3 DNA reads as TGCGCCAGCAGCTTGGATGGGACAGGGGCAGATACGCAGTATTTT.

V and J are TRBV27 and TRBJ1-1; no firm D call. The CDR3 is 14 residues long. V dropped 6 bases and J dropped 3 bases, with 14 bases sitting between them. The V gene's germline CDR1 is MNHEY and CDR2 SMNVEV (reference sequence). The CDR3 nucleotides read TGTGCCAGCAGCTATGACCGGGCGTACACTGAAGCTTTCTTT. It translates to CASSYDRAYTEAFF.

This chain connects TRBV7-2 to TRBJ1-5; D perhaps matches TRBD1 (5 bases). Per germline, CDR1 SGHTA and CDR2 FQGNSA. Trimming pared 1 base from V and 3 bases from J, leaving 13 bases between. The CDR3 has 16 amino acids. The CDR3 is CASSLEGMGVNQPQHF. The CDR3 coding sequence is TGTGCCAGCAGCTTAGAGGGTATGGGGGTCAATCAGCCCCAGCATTTT.

This chain connects TRBV5-1 to TRBJ2-7; 7 positions match TRBD1. The CDR3 runs to 14 residues. Trimming took 1 base from V and 2 from J; bases not matched to a gene: 3. The germline V gene has CDR1 SGHRS and CDR2 YFSETQ. For the CDR3, the DNA is TGCGCCAGCAGCTTGACAGGGGCCGCCTACGAGCAGTACTTC. Encoded protein: CASSLTGAAYEQYF.

This clone showed up just once. V is TRBV27 and J is TRBJ1-6; a weak D match, TRBD1 (5 bases). The germline V gene has CDR1 MNHEY and CDR2 SMNVEV (reference sequence). The CDR3 spans 15 residues. Trimming stripped 2 bases from V and 10 bases from J, with 15 bases between. The CDR3 nucleotides are TGTGCCAGCAGTTTAGAGCAGGGTAGGAGATCACCCCTCCACTTT. It yields the protein CASSLEQGRRSPLHF.

This chain connects TRBV24-1 to TRBJ2-7; D is tentatively TRBD1 or TRBD2 (5 bases each). Looked up from germline, CDR1 is KGHDR and CDR2 is SFDVKD. The CDR3 sequence is 16 residues long. V lost 11 bases and J 3 bases, leaving 25 bases between the germline ends. The chain's CDR3 is CASPGADRPISYEQYF. DNA of the CDR3: TGTGCCAGCCCCGGGGCTGACAGACCAATTAGCTACGAGCAGTACTTC.

This chain links TRBV5-8 with TRBJ1-5; D uncertain. The V end was cut by 4 bases, the J end by 5 bases, with 4 bases between. The germline CDR1 and CDR2 sequences are SGHTS and YDEGEE. This CDR3 is 11 amino acids long. The chain's CDR3 is CASSAYQPQHF. The CDR3, as DNA: TGTGCCAGCAGCGCCTATCAGCCCCAGCATTTT.

The chain couples TRBV30 to TRBJ2-1; 8 bases are shared with TRBD2. Germline loops: CDR1 GTSNPN, CDR2 SVGIG (reference sequence). There are 15 residues in the CDR3. The V and J ends lost 5 bases and 0 bases, in that order; junction bases with no gene match: 6. The CDR3 sequence: CAWASGGGSYNEQFF. CDR3 nucleotides: TGTGCCTGGGCCTCCGGGGGGGGCTCCTACAATGAGCAGTTCTTC.

V usage is TRBV7-9 and J usage is TRBJ2-7; either TRBD1 or TRBD2 may fit D (5 bases each). CDR3 length: 18 amino acids. Germline values: CDR1 SEHNR, CDR2 FQNEAQ (reference sequence). The V gene lost 5 bases and the J gene lost 3 bases, with 26 bases spanning the gap. Written as DNA, the CDR3 is TGTGCCAGCAGCCCCGGAATAGTTGGGGGAAGCTCTGACTACGAGCAGTACTTC. Amino acid sequence: CASSPGIVGGSSDYEQYF. The variable domain in full, completed from reference TRBV7-9 and TRBJ2-7, reads DTGVSQNPRHKITKRGQNVTFRCDPISEHNRLYWYRQTLGQGPEFLTYFQNEAQLEKSRLLSDRFSAERPKGSFSTLEIQRTEQGDSAMYLCASSPGIVGGSSDYEQYFGPGTRLTVT.

The CDR3 protein is CASREQGGNSPLHF. The CDR3 DNA is TGTGCCAGCAGGGAACAGGGTGGGAATTCACCCCTCCACTTT. The V gene is TRBV28, the J gene TRBJ1-6; tentatively, D is TRBD1 (6 bases). Trimming removed 6 bases from V and 7 bases from J, with 13 bases in between. The CDR3 length is 14 residues. Looked up from germline, CDR1 is MDHEN and CDR2 is SYDVKM. Filled out from reference TRBV28 and TRBJ1-6, the complete variable domain reads DVKVTQSSRYLVKRTGEKVFLECVQDMDHENMFWYRQDPGLGLRLIYFSYDVKMKEKGDIPEGYSVSREKKERFSLILESASTNQTSMYLCASREQGGNSPLHFGNGTRLTVT.

This clone was seen a single time. The V and J genes are TRBV2 and TRBJ1-6, with 8 bases matching TRBD1. The ends lost 5 bases at V and 10 bases at J; junction bases unmatched: 4. CDR1 and CDR2 from the germline V gene are SNHLY and FYNNEI. There are 13 residues in the CDR3. The CDR3 here is CASSSTGGSPLHF. CDR3 DNA sequence: TGTGCCAGCAGTTCAACAGGGGGATCACCCCTCCACTTT.

The chain recombines TRBV18 with TRBJ2-7, with TRBD1 matching 10 bases. CDR3 length equals 17 residues. Germline V gene lookup returns CDR1 KGHSH and CDR2 LQKENI. J was trimmed by 9 bases and V by 3 bases; bases with no gene match: 17. CDR3 DNA sequence: TGTGCCAGCTCACCGATTGACGCCGGGACAGGGGTGAGGGGGCAGTACTTC. It translates to CASSPIDAGTGVRGQYF.

This clone is a singleton in its sample. The chain links TRBV19 to TRBJ1-6; D is undetermined. CDR1 LNHDA and CDR2 SQIVND come from the germline V gene (reference sequence). The CDR3 extends over 18 amino acids. V lost 4 bases and J 5 bases, leaving 21 bases between the germline ends. Here the CDR3 reads CASSKVAGAVTNNSPLHF. The CDR3 DNA is TGTGCCAGTAGTAAGGTAGCAGGAGCCGTGACGAATAATTCACCCCTCCACTTT. The variable domain in full, completed from reference TRBV19 and TRBJ1-6, reads DGGITQSPKYLFRKEGQNVTLSCEQNLNHDAMYWYRQDPGQGLRLIYYSQIVNDFQKGDIAEGYSVSREKKESFPLTVTSAQKNPTAFYLCASSKVAGAVTNNSPLHFGNGTRLTVT.

The gene calls are TRBV19 and TRBJ1-1; D possibly corresponds to TRBD1 (6 bases). CDR3 length: 13 amino acids. CDR1 and CDR2 (germline): LNHDA, SQIVND (reference sequence). Trimming took off 10 bases at V and 7 bases at J, with 19 bases between the two ends. The CDR3 here is CAIEGRTANEAFF. As DNA, the CDR3 is TGTGCCATCGAGGGTCGGACAGCAAATGAAGCTTTCTTT.

This chain connects TRBV27 to TRBJ2-3, with 10 bases lining up with TRBD1. V gave up 5 bases and J gave up 4 bases; unmatched junction bases: 9. Germline V CDR1 and CDR2: MNHEY, SMNVEV (reference sequence). CDR3 length equals 16 residues. The CDR3 loop reads CASSRRTGGVPDTQYF. DNA for the CDR3: TGTGCCAGCAGTAGACGGACAGGGGGAGTCCCAGATACGCAGTATTTT.

The gene calls are TRBV5-4 and TRBJ1-5; no clear D. The CDR3 is 15 residues long. CDR1 is SGHNT, CDR2 YYREEE, per germline (reference sequence). The V and J ends lost 1 base and 0 bases respectively, with 8 bases between them. CDR3 amino acids: CASSLNPNSNQPQHF. CDR3 sequence (DNA): TGTGCCAGCAGCTTGAATCCGAATAGCAATCAGCCCCAGCATTTT.

The chain couples TRBV4-1 to TRBJ2-2; 7 nucleotides line up with TRBD1. CDR1 and CDR2 (germline): MGHRA, YSYEKL. The trim removed 5 bases at V and 4 bases at J, leaving 7 bases unmatched. The CDR3 contains 15 residues. This CDR3 is CASSYPGQTTGELFF. The CDR3, as DNA: TGCGCCAGCAGCTACCCGGGACAGACCACCGGGGAGCTGTTTTTT.

As concerns this clone: This sample also contains other DNA sequences that code for the same CDR3. The rearrangement uses TRBV5-1 and TRBJ2-5; D call uncertain. The V gene lost 0 bases and the J gene lost 0 bases, with 6 bases spanning the gap. Germline-derived CDR1 and CDR2 are SGHRS and YFSETQ. The CDR3 is 14 residues long. For the CDR3, the DNA is TGCGCCAGCAGCTTGGGGCCAGACCAAGAGACCCAGTACTTC. Amino acids: CASSLGPDQETQYF. The full variable domain, rest sourced from reference TRBV5-1 and TRBJ2-5, is KAGVTQTPRYLIKTRGQQVTLSCSPISGHRSVSWYQQTPGQGLQFLFEYFSETQRNKGNFPGRFSGRQFSNSRSEMNVSTLELGDSALYLCASSLGPDQETQYFGPGTRLLVL.